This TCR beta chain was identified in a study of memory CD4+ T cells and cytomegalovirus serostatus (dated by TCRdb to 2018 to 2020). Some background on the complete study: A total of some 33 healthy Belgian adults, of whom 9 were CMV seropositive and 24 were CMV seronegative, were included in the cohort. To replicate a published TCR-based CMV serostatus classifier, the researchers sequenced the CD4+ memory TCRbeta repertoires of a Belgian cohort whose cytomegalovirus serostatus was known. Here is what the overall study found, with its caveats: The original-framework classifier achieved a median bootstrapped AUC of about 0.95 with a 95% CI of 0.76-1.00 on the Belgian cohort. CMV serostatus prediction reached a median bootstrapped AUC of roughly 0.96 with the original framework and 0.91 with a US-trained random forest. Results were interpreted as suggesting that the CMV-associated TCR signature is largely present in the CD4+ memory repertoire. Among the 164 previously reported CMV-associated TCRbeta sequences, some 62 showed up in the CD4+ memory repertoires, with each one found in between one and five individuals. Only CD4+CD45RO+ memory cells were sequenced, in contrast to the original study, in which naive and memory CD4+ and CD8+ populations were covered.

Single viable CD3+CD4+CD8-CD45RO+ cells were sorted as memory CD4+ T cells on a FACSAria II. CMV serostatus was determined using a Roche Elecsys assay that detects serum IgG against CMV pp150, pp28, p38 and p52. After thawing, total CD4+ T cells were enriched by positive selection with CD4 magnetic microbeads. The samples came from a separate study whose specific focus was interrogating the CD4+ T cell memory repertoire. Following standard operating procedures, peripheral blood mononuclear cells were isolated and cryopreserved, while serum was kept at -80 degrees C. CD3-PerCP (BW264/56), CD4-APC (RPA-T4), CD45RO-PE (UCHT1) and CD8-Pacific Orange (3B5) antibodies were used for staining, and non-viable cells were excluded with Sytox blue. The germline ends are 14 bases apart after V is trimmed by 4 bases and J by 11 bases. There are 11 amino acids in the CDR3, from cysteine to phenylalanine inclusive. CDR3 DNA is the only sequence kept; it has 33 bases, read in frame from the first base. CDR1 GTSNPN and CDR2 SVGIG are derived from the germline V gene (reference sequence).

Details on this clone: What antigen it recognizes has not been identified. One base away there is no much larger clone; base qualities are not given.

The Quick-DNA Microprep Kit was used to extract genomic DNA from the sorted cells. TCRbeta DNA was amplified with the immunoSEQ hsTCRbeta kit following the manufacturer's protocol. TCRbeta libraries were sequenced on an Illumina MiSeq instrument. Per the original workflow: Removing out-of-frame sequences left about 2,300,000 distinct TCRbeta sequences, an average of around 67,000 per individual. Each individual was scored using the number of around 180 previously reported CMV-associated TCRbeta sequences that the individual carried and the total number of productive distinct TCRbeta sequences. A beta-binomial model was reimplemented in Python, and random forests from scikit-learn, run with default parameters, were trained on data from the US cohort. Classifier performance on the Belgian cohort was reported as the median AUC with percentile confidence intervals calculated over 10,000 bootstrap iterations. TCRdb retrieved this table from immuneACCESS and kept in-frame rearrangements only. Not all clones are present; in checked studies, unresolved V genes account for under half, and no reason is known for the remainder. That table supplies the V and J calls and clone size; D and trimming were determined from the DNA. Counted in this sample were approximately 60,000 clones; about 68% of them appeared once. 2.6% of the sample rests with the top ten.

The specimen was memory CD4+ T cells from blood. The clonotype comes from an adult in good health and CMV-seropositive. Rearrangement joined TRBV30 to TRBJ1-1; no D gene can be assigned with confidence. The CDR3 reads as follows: CAWTRDTEAFF. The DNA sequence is TGTGCCTGGACTCGGGATACAGAGGCTTTCTTT.